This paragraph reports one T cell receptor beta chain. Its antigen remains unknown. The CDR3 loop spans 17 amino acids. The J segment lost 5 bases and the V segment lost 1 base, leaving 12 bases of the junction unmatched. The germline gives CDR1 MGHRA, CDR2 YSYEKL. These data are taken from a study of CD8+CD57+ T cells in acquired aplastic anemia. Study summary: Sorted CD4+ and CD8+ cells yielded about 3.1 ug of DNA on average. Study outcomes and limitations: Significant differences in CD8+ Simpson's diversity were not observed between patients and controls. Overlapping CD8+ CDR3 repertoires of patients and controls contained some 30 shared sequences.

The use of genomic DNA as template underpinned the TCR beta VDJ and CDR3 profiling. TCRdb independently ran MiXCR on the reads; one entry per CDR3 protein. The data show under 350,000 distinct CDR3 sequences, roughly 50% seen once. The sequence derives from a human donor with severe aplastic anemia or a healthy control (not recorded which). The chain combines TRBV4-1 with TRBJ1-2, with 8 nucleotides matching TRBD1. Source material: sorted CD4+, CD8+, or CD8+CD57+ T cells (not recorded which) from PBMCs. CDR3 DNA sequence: TGCGCCAGCAGCCAAGTTTTCCGGACAGGGTCTTGGTATGGCTACACCTTC. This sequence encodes CASSQVFRTGSWYGYTF.